These T cell receptor beta chains were read from a single sample in a study of CD8 T cells in Susac syndrome. TCRdb ran MiXCR on the immunoSEQ multiplex PCR reads and lists one entry per CDR3 protein. This table holds a few hundred thousand distinct CDR3 sequences, roughly 92% found once. The sequenced sample was CD8+ T cells from PBMCs. The receptors shown here come from a human donor with multiple sclerosis. CDR3s include the opening cysteine and the closing phenylalanine or tryptophan. D genes are given only for firm matches. Clone size is shown for a subset of rows, as once, few, many or a class of expanded clone.

clone_size,cdr3_length,j_call,v_call,d_call,cdr3_aa,cdr3_nt
once,13,TRBJ2-2,TRBV28,NA,CASNLVASGELFF,TGTGCCAGCAATTTAGTGGCCTCCGGGGAGCTGTTTTTT
NA,14,TRBJ2-7,TRBV2,TRBD2,CASSERGRANEQYF,TGTGCCAGCAGTGAAAGAGGGAGGGCGAACGAGCAGTACTTC
NA,16,TRBJ2-1,TRBV7-6,TRBD2,CASSLVLAGVNNEQFF,TGTGCCAGCAGCTTAGTCCTAGCGGGAGTTAACAATGAGCAGTTCTTC
NA,16,TRBJ2-3,TRBV4-3,NA,CASSQDPFPSTDTQYF,TGCGCCAGCAGCCAAGATCCATTCCCTAGCACAGATACGCAGTATTTT
NA,13,TRBJ2-1,TRBV2,NA,CASSPHPYNEQFF,TGTGCCAGCAGCCCACACCCTTACAATGAGCAGTTCTTC
NA,14,TRBJ2-5,TRBV5-8,NA,CASSLEILGETQYF,TGTGCCAGCAGCTTGGAAATCCTCGGGGAGACCCAGTACTTC
NA,13,TRBJ1-1,TRBV6-1,NA,CASREGTLPKAFF,TGTGCCAGCAGAGAAGGGACGCTTCCCAAAGCTTTCTTT
NA,15,TRBJ2-7,TRBV12-3/TRBV12-4,TRBD1,CASSGQVYPSYEQYF,TGTGCCAGCAGTGGACAGGTTTACCCGTCATACGAGCAGTACTTC
NA,14,TRBJ2-7,TRBV30,NA,CACNTPGVPYEQYF,TGTGCCTGTAATACCCCAGGGGTCCCCTACGAGCAGTACTTC
NA,17,TRBJ2-2,TRBV7-9,TRBD2,CASSLGTSAQNTGELFF,TGTGCCAGCAGCTTGGGGACTAGCGCCCAGAACACCGGGGAGCTGTTTTTT
NA,15,TRBJ2-3,TRBV7-9,TRBD1,CASSVGQGDTDTQYF,TGTGCCAGCAGCGTAGGACAGGGGGACACAGATACGCAGTATTTT
NA,16,TRBJ1-5,TRBV12-2,NA,CASRLYRDTRQQPQHF,TGTGCAAGTCGCTTATACCGGGACACCCGTCAACAGCCCCAGCATTTT
NA,15,TRBJ1-4,TRBV11-3,NA,CASSPGRRANEKLFF,TGTGCCAGCAGCCCCGGGAGGAGGGCTAATGAAAAACTGTTTTTT
NA,12,TRBJ1-1,TRBV9,NA,CASSQGNGEAFF,TGTGCCAGCAGCCAGGGGAACGGTGAAGCTTTCTTT
NA,17,TRBJ2-2,TRBV7-9,TRBD2,CASSTPSGLENTGELFF,TGTGCCAGCAGCACTCCCTCGGGACTAGAAAACACCGGGGAGCTGTTTTTT
NA,13,TRBJ2-1,TRBV7-9,NA,CASSLGRVEEQFF,TGTGCCAGCAGCTTAGGCCGTGTAGAAGAGCAGTTCTTC
NA,15,TRBJ1-2,TRBV4-1,NA,CASSQERDPSYGYTF,TGCGCCAGCAGCCAAGAAAGGGACCCCTCCTATGGCTACACCTTC
NA,14,TRBJ1-5,TRBV19,TRBD1,CASSTYRGNQPQHF,TGTGCCAGTAGTACTTACAGGGGGAATCAGCCCCAGCATTTT
few,12,TRBJ2-7,TRBV14,NA,CASSQYNYEQYF,TGTGCCAGCAGCCAGTATAACTACGAGCAGTACTTC
NA,11,TRBJ1-1,TRBV29-1,NA,CSVGGGAEAFF,TGCAGCGTGGGGGGAGGCGCTGAAGCTTTCTTT
NA,14,TRBJ1-2,TRBV7-8,NA,CASSSPDSNYGYTF,TGTGCCAGCAGCTCCCCAGACAGCAACTATGGCTACACCTTC
NA,13,TRBJ2-7,TRBV15,TRBD1,CATSAYRGYEQYF,TGTGCCACCAGCGCATACAGGGGCTACGAGCAGTACTTC
NA,13,TRBJ1-2,TRBV12-3/TRBV12-4,NA,CASSPIQRAGYTF,TGTGCCAGCAGTCCTATTCAAAGGGCTGGCTACACCTTC
few,13,TRBJ2-3,TRBV5-6,NA,CASSPGAADTQYF,TGTGCCAGCAGTCCAGGGGCGGCAGATACGCAGTATTTT
NA,17,TRBJ2-2,TRBV9,NA,CASSAGTILTVTGELFF,TGTGCCAGCAGCGCTGGCACTATACTGACAGTCACCGGGGAGCTGTTTTTT
NA,16,TRBJ2-5,TRBV7-9,NA,CASSLPQPGPQETQYF,TGTGCCAGCAGCTTACCCCAGCCAGGGCCGCAAGAGACCCAGTACTTC
NA,13,TRBJ2-7,TRBV20-1,TRBD2,CSTGRMKFNEQYF,TGCAGTACCGGGAGGATGAAGTTCAACGAGCAGTACTTC